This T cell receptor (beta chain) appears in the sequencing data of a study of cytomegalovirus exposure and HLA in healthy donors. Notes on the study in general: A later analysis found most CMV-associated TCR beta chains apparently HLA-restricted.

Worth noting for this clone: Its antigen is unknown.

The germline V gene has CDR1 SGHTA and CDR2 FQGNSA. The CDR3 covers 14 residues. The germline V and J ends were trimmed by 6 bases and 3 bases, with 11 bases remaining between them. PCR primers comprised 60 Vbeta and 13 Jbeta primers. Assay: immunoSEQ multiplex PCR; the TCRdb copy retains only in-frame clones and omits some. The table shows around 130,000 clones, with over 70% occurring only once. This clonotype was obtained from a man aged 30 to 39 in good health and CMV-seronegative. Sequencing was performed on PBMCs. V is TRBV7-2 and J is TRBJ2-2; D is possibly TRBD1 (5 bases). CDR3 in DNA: TGTGCCAGCAGAACCGGACAACACACCGGGGAGCTGTTTTTT. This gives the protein CASRTGQHTGELFF.